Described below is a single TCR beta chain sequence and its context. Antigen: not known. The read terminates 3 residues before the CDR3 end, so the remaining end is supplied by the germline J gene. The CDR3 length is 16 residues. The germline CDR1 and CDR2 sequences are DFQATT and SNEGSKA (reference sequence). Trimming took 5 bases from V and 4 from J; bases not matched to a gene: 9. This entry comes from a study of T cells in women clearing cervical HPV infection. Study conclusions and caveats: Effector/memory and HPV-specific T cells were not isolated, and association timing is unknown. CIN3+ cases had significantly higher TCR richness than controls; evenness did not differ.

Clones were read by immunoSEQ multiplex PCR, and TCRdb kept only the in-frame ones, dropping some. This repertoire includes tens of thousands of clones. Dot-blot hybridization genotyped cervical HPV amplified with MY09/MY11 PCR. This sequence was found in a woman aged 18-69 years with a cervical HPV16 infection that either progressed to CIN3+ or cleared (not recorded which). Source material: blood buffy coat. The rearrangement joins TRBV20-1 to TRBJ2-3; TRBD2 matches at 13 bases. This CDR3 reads CSASPSGLAGSDTQYF. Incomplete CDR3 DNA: TGCAGTGCTTCCCCCTCGGGACTAGCGGGATCAGATACG.